This TCR beta chain was sequenced during a study of early T cells in non-severe SARS-CoV-2 infection. Study at large: Investigators sequenced bulk RNA drawn from unsorted whole blood, and chains remained unpaired.

Each single cDNA molecule received a unique molecular identifier. A single record per CDR3 protein comes from TCRdb applying MiXCR to the 5' RACE reads. The repertoire has tens of thousands of distinct CDR3 sequences, 10% to 15% of them found once; the top ten carry around 1.7%. Findings and limits, study-wide: Anti-spike CD8 responses were favored by VDJdb matching, which missed private and CD4 specificities.

A remark on this clonotype: The antigen remains unidentified.

There are 14 residues in the CDR3. V was pared by 4 bases and J by 6 bases, with 16 bases between. The V gene's germline CDR1 is SGDLS and CDR2 YYNGEE. V is TRBV9 and J is TRBJ1-2; D unresolved. The TCR comes from an adult who was a healthcare worker with PCR-confirmed SARS-CoV-2 infection or an uninfected control (not recorded which). The sample taken for sequencing was whole blood. CDR3 sequence (DNA): TGTGCCAGCAGCCCCCATCTCCCGGAGGATGGCTACACCTTC. It translates to CASSPHLPEDGYTF.